Below, 26 T cell receptor beta chains from the same sample are listed, as sequenced in a study of blood T cell repertoires in COVID-19. The protocol was immunoSEQ multiplex PCR, while the TCRdb copy is restricted to in-frame clones and leaves out a portion. There are 120,000 or so clones in the sample; roughly four fifths occur only once, and about 2.5% lies in the top ten. Source material: peripheral blood. The receptors shown here come from a man aged 45-65 years with acute or convalescent COVID-19.

The V call is TRBV10-3, the J call TRBJ2-3; TRBD2 aligns across 8 bases. After removal of 7 bases from V and 0 bases from J, the junction contained 6 bases not matched to a gene. The CDR3 totals 15 residues. Per the germline V gene, CDR1 is ENHRY and CDR2 is SYGVKD. The CDR3 nucleotides are TGTGCCATCAACGGGGGGGGAGCTAGCACAGATACGCAGTATTTT. As protein: CAINGGGASTDTQYF.

The CDR3 DNA follows: TGTGCCACCAGTGATTTGTATCCAGGGGTACTAGGTGAGACCCAGTACTTC. Its protein is CATSDLYPGVLGETQYF. The rearrangement uses TRBV24-1 and TRBJ2-5, with D maybe TRBD1 (6 bases). V was trimmed by 0 bases and J by 5 bases, leaving 18 bases between them. The V gene's germline CDR1 is KGHDR and CDR2 SFDVKD. The length of the CDR3 is 17 residues.

This chain connects TRBV24-1 to TRBJ2-6; 7 nucleotides match TRBD1. This CDR3 spans 17 amino acids. V shed 4 bases and J 4 bases; nucleotides not matched to a gene: 9. The germline V gene has CDR1 KGHDR and CDR2 SFDVKD. The CDR3 region is CATSESTGDSGANVLTF. In DNA, the CDR3 is TGTGCCACCAGTGAAAGTACAGGGGATTCAGGGGCCAACGTCCTGACTTTC.

CDR3 sequence reads: CASSLGMDTYEQYF. The CDR3 DNA sequence: TGTGCCAGCAGCTTAGGAATGGACACCTACGAGCAGTACTTC. This chain links TRBV5-6 with TRBJ2-7; weak D call: TRBD1 (5 bases). Germline V gene sequence: CDR1 SGHDT, CDR2 YYEEEE. Trimming stripped 2 bases from V and 2 bases from J, with 11 bases between. This CDR3 comprises 14 residues.

The rearrangement uses TRBV10-1 and TRBJ1-1; D perhaps matches TRBD1 (5 bases). In germline, CDR1 is WNHNN, CDR2 SYGVQD (reference sequence). Between the trimmed V and J ends, which lost 2 bases and 5 bases, there was a span of 12 bases. The CDR3 contains 14 residues. The CDR3 is CASSERGGKTEAFF. The CDR3 DNA reads as TGCGCCAGCAGTGAGAGGGGCGGAAAGACTGAAGCTTTCTTT.

The genes are TRBV6-5 and TRBJ1-2; D unresolved. This CDR3 comprises 13 residues. With 7 bases removed from V and 4 bases from J, the gap between germline ends came to 13 bases. Germline V gives CDR1 MNHEY, CDR2 SVGAGI. CDR3 loop: CASTLEEVYGYTF. The CDR3 DNA is TGTGCCAGCACCCTGGAGGAGGTCTATGGCTACACCTTC.

V gene TRBV7-9 combines with J gene TRBJ1-6; TRBD1 aligns across 7 bases. The J segment lost 7 bases and the V segment lost 6 bases, leaving 9 bases of the junction unmatched. This CDR3 is built from 15 residues. Germline V gives CDR1 SEHNR, CDR2 FQNEAQ (reference sequence). In nucleotides, the CDR3 is TGTGCCAGCAGAGACAGGGATGGTGGAAATTCACCCCTCCACTTT. This encodes CASRDRDGGNSPLHF.

This clone occurred a few times. Other DNA sequences in this specimen translate into the identical CDR3. The chain is built from TRBV24-1 and TRBJ2-7; TRBD1 aligns across 10 bases. Trimming took 4 bases from V and 6 from J; bases not matched to a gene: 8. In germline, CDR1 is KGHDR, CDR2 SFDVKD. There are 15 residues in the CDR3. Written as DNA, the CDR3 is TGTGCCACCAGTGACCCAGACAGGGGGCAGGGCGAGCAGTACTTC. This codes for CATSDPDRGQGEQYF.

This sequence joins TRBV24-1 and TRBJ2-3; 8 nucleotides line up with TRBD1. The CDR3 is made up of 11 amino acids. The germline V gene has CDR1 KGHDR and CDR2 SFDVKD. In DNA form, the CDR3 reads TGTTCGACAGGGGCGAGAGATACGCAGTATTTT. This codes for CSTGARDTQYF.

This sequence joins TRBV28 and TRBJ2-7, with D unclear. Trimming shortened V by 3 bases and J by 2 bases, and 8 bases separated the two germline ends. The CDR3 length is 13 residues. Germline V lookup: CDR1 MDHEN, CDR2 SYDVKM. This CDR3 is CASSFNLAYEQYF. The CDR3 region has the DNA TGTGCCAGCAGTTTTAATCTAGCCTACGAGCAGTACTTC.

This chain joins TRBV28 and TRBJ2-1, with TRBD2 identical over 16 bases. Germline CDR1 and CDR2: MDHEN and SYDVKM. The CDR3 is 17 amino acids. After removal of 0 bases from V and 5 bases from J, the junction contained 1 base not matched to a gene. This chain's CDR3 is CASSLWGTSGRDNEQFF. For the CDR3, the DNA is TGTGCCAGCAGTTTATGGGGGACTAGCGGGAGGGACAATGAGCAGTTCTTC.

In its sample, this clone was seen once. The chain recombines TRBV6-6 with TRBJ1-2; D gene unclear. V was shortened by 0 bases and J by 3 bases, with 5 bases between the two germline ends. Germline V lookup: CDR1 MNHNY, CDR2 SVGAGI (reference sequence). The CDR3 sequence is 13 residues long. The CDR3 nucleotides are TGTGCCAGCAGTTACTCGCCAGACTATGGCTACACCTTC. Its translation: CASSYSPDYGYTF.

The V gene is TRBV2, the J gene TRBJ1-2; D gene uncertain. The CDR3 is 12 residues long. From germline, CDR1 is SNHLY and CDR2 FYNNEI. V gave up 3 bases and J gave up 4 bases, with 6 bases separating them. The CDR3 bases are TGTGCCAGCAGTGACCGAGGCTATGGCTACACCTTC. This gives the protein CASSDRGYGYTF.

The J gene is TRBJ2-3, the V gene TRBV7-3; D perhaps matches TRBD1 (5 bases). This CDR3 region has 14 residues. CDR1 and CDR2 from the germline V gene are SGHTA and FQGTGA. Trimming left V 0 bases short and J 1 base short, with 5 bases between. The chain's CDR3 is CASSLTGGTDTQYF. Written as DNA, the CDR3 is TGTGCCAGCAGCTTAACAGGGGGCACAGATACGCAGTATTTT.

The chain employs TRBV5-1 and TRBJ1-4; no definite D call. Germline CDR1 is SGHRS and CDR2 is YFSETQ. V gave up 2 bases and J gave up 4 bases, with 9 bases separating them. The CDR3 extends over 14 amino acids. CDR3 region: CASSLPSSNEKLFF. The CDR3 DNA is TGCGCCAGCAGCTTACCTAGCAGTAATGAAAAACTGTTTTTT. The whole variable domain, filled in from reference TRBV5-1 and TRBJ1-4, reads KAGVTQTPRYLIKTRGQQVTLSCSPISGHRSVSWYQQTPGQGLQFLFEYFSETQRNKGNFPGRFSGRQFSNSRSEMNVSTLELGDSALYLCASSLPSSNEKLFFGSGTQLSVL.

This chain joins TRBV7-6 and TRBJ2-2; a weak D match, TRBD2 (7 bases). Per germline, CDR1 SGHVS and CDR2 FNYEAQ. The V end was cut by 5 bases, the J end by 4 bases, with 14 bases between. This CDR3 spans 15 amino acids. The CDR3 nucleotides are TGTGCCAGCAGCCCCGGGGGGCCTGGCACCGGGGAGCTGTTTTTT. As protein: CASSPGGPGTGELFF.

The rearrangement joins TRBV6-5 to TRBJ2-7; tentatively, D is TRBD1 (6 bases). Germline V gene data show CDR1 as MNHEY and CDR2 as SVGAGI. The V end lost 6 bases, the J end lost 0 bases, and 15 bases lay between the germline ends. The CDR3 loop spans 15 amino acids. The CDR3 DNA follows: TGTGCCAGCAGCGGTTCGGACAGCAGCTCCTACGAGCAGTACTTC. The encoded protein is CASSGSDSSSYEQYF.

V gene TRBV19 combines with J gene TRBJ2-1; TRBD2 matches 7 bases. This CDR3 contains 15 residues. J gave up 6 bases and V 6 bases, and 11 bases lay outside the gene matches. CDR1 is LNHDA and CDR2 is SQIVND in the germline V gene (reference sequence). CDR3 sequence reads: CASRTLSGVSNEQFF. The CDR3 coding sequence is TGTGCCAGTAGAACGTTGAGCGGGGTCTCCAATGAGCAGTTCTTC.

The gene calls are TRBV4-1 and TRBJ1-4; D is possibly TRBD1 (6 bases). V lost 8 bases and J 7 bases, leaving 26 bases between the germline ends. Per germline, CDR1 MGHRA and CDR2 YSYEKL. There are 17 residues in the CDR3. CDR3 nucleotides: TGCGCCAGCTCCTCAGAGCCAAGGGGGGGAGTAATTGAAAAACTGTTTTTT. Translation gives CASSSEPRGGVIEKLFF.

The chain joins TRBV7-8 to TRBJ2-1; the match to TRBD1 covers 9 bases. The V segment lost 0 bases and the J segment 8 bases; nucleotides outside the gene matches: 8. This CDR3 comprises 16 residues. Germline V CDR1 and CDR2: SGHVS, FQNEAQ. CDR3 in amino acids: CASSLATGGVIDEQFF. For the CDR3, the DNA is TGTGCCAGCAGCTTAGCAACAGGGGGCGTTATAGATGAGCAGTTCTTC.

This chain connects TRBV7-2 to TRBJ2-7, with TRBD2 identical over 7 bases. The CDR3 contains 15 residues. Losses at the gene ends were 1 base for V and 2 bases for J; bases not matched to a gene: 5. Germline V gives CDR1 SGHTA, CDR2 FQGNSA. The DNA for the CDR3 is TGTGCCAGCAGCTTAGACGGGACTAACCCCTACGAGCAGTACTTC. Protein sequence: CASSLDGTNPYEQYF.

The chain joins TRBV21-1 to TRBJ2-7; the table gives TRBD1 as D, unverified against the DNA. TRBV21-1 is a recognized pseudogene. The CDR3 contains 16 residues. The DNA of the CDR3 is TGTGCCAGCAGCAAAGTAGGGGTATGGCCGCTATACGAGCAGTACTTC. It translates to CASSKVGVWPLYEQYF.

The rearrangement uses TRBV11-3 and TRBJ2-2; 8 nucleotides agree with TRBD1. Trimming took 4 bases from V and 7 from J; bases not matched to a gene: 5. The CDR3 has 14 residues. Germline V gives CDR1 SGHNT, CDR2 YENEEA. CDR3 DNA sequence: TGTGCCAGCAGCTCCAGGGGGCTGGGCGGGGAGCTGTTTTTT. Protein product: CASSSRGLGGELFF.

The gene calls are TRBV6-1 and TRBJ2-3; 8 positions agree with TRBD2. The CDR3 extends over 16 amino acids. J lost 4 bases, V lost 2 bases, and 8 bases had no gene match. Germline-derived CDR1 and CDR2 are MNHNS and SASEGT. The CDR3: CASSEPGLVSSDTQYF. The DNA of the CDR3 is TGTGCCAGCAGTGAACCGGGACTAGTCAGCTCAGATACGCAGTATTTT.

The chain uses TRBV7-6 and TRBJ2-3; 10 nucleotides align to TRBD2. Germline values: CDR1 SGHVS, CDR2 FNYEAQ. The CDR3 spans 16 residues. V shed 1 base and J 5 bases; nucleotides not matched to a gene: 6. The CDR3 protein is CASSLEASGRKDTQYF. The CDR3 DNA reads as TGTGCCAGCAGCTTAGAGGCTAGCGGGAGAAAAGATACGCAGTATTTT.

V is TRBV19 and J is TRBJ1-5; D may be TRBD1 (5 bases). Trimming cost V 6 bases and J 4 bases, with 10 bases left between them. The germline CDR1 and CDR2 sequences are LNHDA and SQIVND (reference sequence). The CDR3 runs 13 residues. The CDR3 is CASRVDRNQPQHF. The CDR3 region has the DNA TGTGCCAGTAGGGTCGACAGAAATCAGCCCCAGCATTTT.